The 7 T cell receptor beta chains listed next were all sequenced from one sample in a study of cytomegalovirus exposure and HLA in healthy donors. With 60 Vbeta and 13 Jbeta primers, the PCR was carried out. TCRdb's copy holds only in-frame clones and misses some; the assay was immunoSEQ multiplex PCR. This table holds roughly 200,000 clones, roughly 70% found once. Sequencing used PBMCs. The receptors come from a male donor in good health and CMV-seronegative.

The V call is TRBV15, the J call TRBJ1-5; 11 nucleotides agree with TRBD1. With V trimmed by 1 base and J by 6 bases, 2 bases remained unmatched. Germline V gene lookup returns CDR1 LNHNV and CDR2 YYDKDF (reference sequence). The CDR3 runs to 15 residues. The CDR3 loop is CATSRAGTGGQPQHF. CDR3 DNA: TGTGCCACCAGCAGAGCCGGGACAGGGGGTCAGCCCCAGCATTTT.

The CDR3 DNA is TGTGCCAGTTCCCACAAACACGCGGGGACTGCCTACAATGAGCAGTTCTTC. It yields the protein CASSHKHAGTAYNEQFF. This sequence joins TRBV19 and TRBJ2-1; weak D call: TRBD2 (6 bases). The CDR3 is 17 amino acids. Trimming shortened V by 8 bases and J by 2 bases, and 22 bases separated the two germline ends. Germline V gives CDR1 LNHDA, CDR2 SQIVND (reference sequence).

V and J are TRBV28 and TRBJ1-2; 8 bases are shared with TRBD1. Trimming took 5 bases from V and 7 from J; bases not matched to a gene: 9. The CDR3 is 14 residues long. The germline V gene has CDR1 MDHEN and CDR2 SYDVKM. The CDR3 is CASSLTGGIGGYTF. For the CDR3, the DNA is TGTGCCAGCAGTCTCACAGGGGGAATAGGTGGCTACACCTTC.

The chain uses TRBV28 and TRBJ2-7; 11 bases line up with TRBD2. The J segment lost 3 bases and the V segment lost 5 bases, leaving 3 bases of the junction unmatched. The CDR3 loop spans 14 amino acids. The germline V gene encodes CDR1 MDHEN and CDR2 SYDVKM. CDR3 nucleotides: TGTGCCAGCAGTACGACTAGCGGGGACTACGAGCAGTACTTC. Amino acids: CASSTTSGDYEQYF.

The chain joins TRBV28 to TRBJ2-3; TRBD1 agrees at 7 bases. CDR1 MDHEN and CDR2 SYDVKM come from the germline V gene. The CDR3 consists of 16 residues. V shed 2 bases and J 5 bases; nucleotides not matched to a gene: 10. The CDR3 nucleotides read TGTGCCAGCAGTTTACTTACAGGGGTGAGGAAAGATACGCAGTATTTT. It is translated as CASSLLTGVRKDTQYF.

V gene TRBV6-6 combines with J gene TRBJ2-1, with D possibly being TRBD1 (6 bases). The ends were cut back, 4 bases at V and 9 bases at J, with 13 bases in the middle. From germline, CDR1 is MNHNY and CDR2 SVGAGI (reference sequence). The CDR3 is 13 residues long. The CDR3, as DNA: TGTGCCAGCAGTTCCACAAACAGGGTTGAGCAGTTCTTC. It codes for CASSSTNRVEQFF.

The chain joins TRBV6-5 to TRBJ2-7; 7 bases agree with TRBD1. The CDR3 contains 14 residues. Germline V lookup: CDR1 MNHEY, CDR2 SVGAGI. With V trimmed by 5 bases and J by 3 bases, 7 bases remained unmatched. The CDR3 reads CASSTRDRYYEQYF. CDR3 coding DNA: TGTGCCAGCAGTACCCGGGACAGATACTACGAGCAGTACTTC.